The 27 T cell receptor beta chains below come from one sample, sequenced in a study of blood T cell repertoires in COVID-19 (TCRdb year 2020). Libraries were made using the immunoSEQ multiplex PCR assay. The immuneACCESS repertoire file appears here via TCRdb, limited to in-frame rearrangements. These files lack a portion of the clones; in checked studies, under half of the deficit traces to unresolved V genes, and the cause of the others is not known. Within this sample are some 200,000 clones, with approximately 84% of them counted one time only. The ten top clones hold around 2.7% of the sample. The sample comprised peripheral blood. All receptors derive from a woman under 40 who had recovered from COVID-19.

The chain couples TRBV28 to TRBJ2-1, with 9 bases that match TRBD2. Germline values: CDR1 MDHEN, CDR2 SYDVKM. J lost 15 bases, V lost 8 bases, and 20 bases had no gene match. The CDR3 length is 15 residues. The CDR3 sequence: CASSDATASGDMAFF. CDR3 coding DNA: TGTGCCAGCTCTGATGCTACGGCTAGCGGGGACATGGCGTTCTTC.

The V gene is TRBV5-1, the J gene TRBJ2-5, with TRBD1 matching 8 bases. Germline-derived CDR1 and CDR2 are SGHRS and YFSETQ. Germline trimming cut 0 bases from V and 2 bases from J; bases unmatched to any gene: 6. The CDR3 is 16 residues long. Here the CDR3 DNA reads TGCGCCAGCAGCTTGGGCAATACAGGGGGGCAAGAGACCCAGTACTTC. It specifies CASSLGNTGGQETQYF.

This clone came up many times. The chain couples TRBV27 to TRBJ1-6; 9 bases fit TRBD1. CDR1 MNHEY and CDR2 SMNVEV come from the germline V gene (reference sequence). The CDR3 has 12 residues. After removal of 5 bases from V and 16 bases from J, the junction contained 6 bases not matched to a gene. Here the CDR3 DNA reads TGTGCCAGCAGTACACAGGGGGCGCAGCTCCACTTT. This translates into CASSTQGAQLHF.

The rearrangement joins TRBV6-5 to TRBJ2-7, with a possible D match to TRBD1 (6 bases). Germline V lookup: CDR1 MNHEY, CDR2 SVGAGI. Trimming took off 6 bases at V and 3 bases at J, with 15 bases between the two ends. There are 14 residues in the CDR3. The CDR3 spells CASRPTGTLYEQYF. As DNA, the CDR3 is TGTGCCAGCAGACCTACAGGGACCCTCTACGAGCAGTACTTC.

The J gene is TRBJ2-1, the V gene TRBV7-9; tentative D call: TRBD1 (6 bases). Germline V CDR1 and CDR2: SEHNR, FQNEAQ (reference sequence). This CDR3 contains 13 residues. Trimming took off 5 bases at V and 7 bases at J, with 12 bases between the two ends. CDR3 region: CASSIGQPNEQFF. CDR3 DNA sequence: TGTGCCAGCAGCATCGGACAGCCAAATGAGCAGTTCTTC.

The J gene is TRBJ1-5, the V gene TRBV2; 8 nucleotides agree with TRBD1. The V segment lost 8 bases and the J segment 2 bases; nucleotides outside the gene matches: 11. In germline, CDR1 is SNHLY, CDR2 FYNNEI. This CDR3 comprises 16 residues. In DNA, the CDR3 is TGTGCCAGCTTGCCTCTCGGACAGGGAGGCAATCAGCCCCAGCATTTT. As protein: CASLPLGQGGNQPQHF.

This clone showed up just a few times. This chain connects TRBV11-2 to TRBJ2-1; D is ambiguous. Deletions cut 3 bases from V and 6 bases from J, with 15 bases between. The CDR3 has 15 amino acids. Per germline, CDR1 SGHAT and CDR2 FQNNGV. CDR3 in amino acids: CASSFTSGFSNEQFF. The CDR3 DNA is TGTGCCAGCAGCTTTACATCAGGCTTTAGCAATGAGCAGTTCTTC.

The chain combines TRBV12-3 or TRBV12-4 with TRBJ1-3; D remains unclear. The CDR3 spans 12 residues. V was cut by 6 bases and J by 4 bases, with 7 bases left in between. The CDR3 sequence: CASRVYGNTIYF. In nucleotides, the CDR3 is TGTGCCAGCAGGGTCTACGGAAACACCATATATTTT.

V and J are TRBV18 and TRBJ2-2; 12 nucleotides agree with TRBD2. The CDR3 sequence is 19 residues long. From germline, CDR1 is KGHSH and CDR2 LQKENI. V trimming: 5 bases; J trimming: 6 bases; junction bases outside the gene matches: 16. The CDR3 sequence is CASSTTTSTSGRTSGELFF. DNA for the CDR3: TGTGCCAGCTCAACTACGACATCAACTAGCGGGAGGACATCCGGGGAGCTGTTTTTT. The full variable domain, its missing parts supplied by reference TRBV18 and TRBJ2-2, is NAGVMQNPRHLVRRRGQEARLRCSPMKGHSHVYWYRQLPEEGLKFMVYLQKENIIDESGMPKERFSAEFPKEGPSILRIQQVVRGDSAAYFCASSTTTSTSGRTSGELFFGEGSRLTVL.

J is TRBJ2-7 and V is TRBV28; 9 positions match TRBD1. The junction had 11 bases not matched to a gene; V was cut back by 8 bases and J by 3 bases. Germline CDR1 reads MDHEN; CDR2 reads SYDVKM. The CDR3 runs to 15 residues. CDR3 sequence reads: CASGSTGQGYYEQYF. As DNA, the CDR3 is TGTGCCAGCGGGAGCACGGGACAGGGATACTACGAGCAGTACTTC.

V and J are TRBV5-6 and TRBJ2-7; D gene uncertain. V lost 4 bases to trimming and J lost 2 bases, with 13 bases between them. This CDR3 comprises 14 residues. Germline V gene data show CDR1 as SGHDT and CDR2 as YYEEEE. DNA of the CDR3: TGTGCCAGCAGCCAGGTGGGCTGGCCCTACGAGCAGTACTTC. Its translation is CASSQVGWPYEQYF. The entire variable domain, with the rest obtained from reference TRBV5-6 and TRBJ2-7, is as follows: DAGVTQSPTHLIKTRGQQVTLRCSPKSGHDTVSWYQQALGQGPQFIFQYYEEEERQRGNFPDRFSGHQFPNYSSELNVNALLLGDSALYLCASSQVGWPYEQYFGPGTRLTVT.

CDR3 residues: CASSPTHFDGYTF. DNA of the CDR3: TGTGCCAGCAGCCCCACTCACTTCGATGGCTACACCTTC. The chain links TRBV6-6 to TRBJ1-2; D is unclear. Germline V lookup: CDR1 MNHNY, CDR2 SVGAGI (reference sequence). Trimming pared 6 bases from V and 6 bases from J, leaving 14 bases between. This CDR3 spans 13 amino acids.

The J gene is TRBJ2-1, the V gene TRBV5-1; perhaps TRBD2 as D (6 bases). Germline loops: CDR1 SGHRS, CDR2 YFSETQ. Between the trimmed V and J ends, which lost 1 base and 6 bases, there was a span of 14 bases. The CDR3 is made up of 15 amino acids. The CDR3 coding sequence is TGCGCCAGCAGCTTGCTCCAGACTAGAGGCAATGAGCAGTTCTTC. It codes for CASSLLQTRGNEQFF. Complete variable domain (other parts from reference TRBV5-1 and TRBJ2-1): KAGVTQTPRYLIKTRGQQVTLSCSPISGHRSVSWYQQTPGQGLQFLFEYFSETQRNKGNFPGRFSGRQFSNSRSEMNVSTLELGDSALYLCASSLLQTRGNEQFFGPGTRLTVL.

CDR3 residues: CASSLGGGQGFSGIQNEQFF. The CDR3 DNA reads TGTGCCAGCAGCTTGGGCGGGGGACAGGGGTTTAGCGGGATTCAGAATGAGCAGTTCTTC. This sequence joins TRBV5-4 and TRBJ2-1; 10 nucleotides align to TRBD1. The germline gives CDR1 SGHNT, CDR2 YYREEE (reference sequence). This CDR3 region has 20 residues. The V segment lost 0 bases and the J segment 7 bases; nucleotides outside the gene matches: 19.

The rearrangement joins TRBV7-6 to TRBJ2-1, with 14 bases fitting TRBD2. CDR3 size: 15 residues. V lost 5 bases, J lost 9 bases, and 6 bases stayed unmatched. The germline V gene encodes CDR1 SGHVS and CDR2 FNYEAQ. CDR3 sequence: CASSPTSGRGSEQFF. The CDR3 DNA sequence: TGTGCCAGCAGCCCGACTAGCGGGAGGGGTAGTGAGCAGTTCTTC.

CDR3: CASSEQPGTTNTGELFF. CDR3 in DNA: TGTGCCAGCAGTGAACAACCCGGGACAACGAACACCGGGGAGCTGTTTTTT. The gene calls are TRBV25-1 and TRBJ2-2; tentative D call: TRBD1 (6 bases). The CDR3 covers 17 residues. V lost 2 bases, J lost 0 bases, and 13 bases lay in between. Germline CDR1 and CDR2: MGHDK and SYGVNS. The variable domain in full, completed from reference TRBV25-1 and TRBJ2-2, reads EADIYQTPRYLVIGTGKKITLECSQTMGHDKMYWYQQDPGMELHLIHYSYGVNSTEKGDLSSESTVSRIRTEHFPLTLESARPSHTSQYLCASSEQPGTTNTGELFFGEGSRLTVL.

The chain employs TRBV12-3 or TRBV12-4 and TRBJ1-5; D is uncertain. CDR3 size: 12 residues. V gave up 7 bases and J gave up 4 bases, with 8 bases separating them. CDR3 loop: CASKRQNQPQHF. CDR3 DNA: TGTGCCAGCAAGAGGCAGAATCAGCCCCAGCATTTT.

The genes are TRBV28 and TRBJ2-2; D might be TRBD2 (6 bases). Germline CDR1 reads MDHEN; CDR2 reads SYDVKM. V shed 6 bases and J shed 5 bases, with 10 bases lying between them. This CDR3 comprises 13 residues. The CDR3 here is CASRRGGTGELFF. The CDR3 bases are TGTGCCAGCAGGCGTGGGGGGACCGGGGAGCTGTTTTTT.

The chain combines TRBV19 with TRBJ1-2, with 7 bases matching TRBD1. The CDR3 has 14 amino acids. Germline assignment: CDR1 LNHDA and CDR2 SQIVND (reference sequence). The V and J ends lost 5 bases and 7 bases, in that order; junction bases with no gene match: 10. CDR3 loop: CASSAATGDRGYTF. In DNA, the CDR3 is TGTGCCAGTAGTGCCGCTACAGGGGATCGTGGCTACACCTTC.

The J gene is TRBJ1-2, the V gene TRBV30; tentative D call: TRBD1 (6 bases). Germline loops: CDR1 GTSNPN, CDR2 SVGIG (reference sequence). This CDR3 is 15 amino acids long. Deletions cut 2 bases from V and 0 bases from J, with 13 bases between. CDR3 nucleotides: TGTGCCTGGAGTCCCCTGGACAGTCCTAACTATGGCTACACCTTC. Encoded protein: CAWSPLDSPNYGYTF.

The chain links TRBV9 to TRBJ2-1; 10 bases are shared with TRBD1. With V trimmed by 7 bases and J by 9 bases, 13 bases remained unmatched. Germline V lookup: CDR1 SGDLS, CDR2 YYNGEE. The CDR3 has 15 amino acids. The DNA of the CDR3 is TGTGCCAGCCGCGGTTTAGGGACAGGGGACTCTGAGCAGTTCTTC. Protein product: CASRGLGTGDSEQFF.

The sample holds a few counts of this clone. The V and J genes are TRBV5-1 and TRBJ2-2; TRBD2 might be the D (7 bases). The CDR3 is made up of 13 amino acids. Germline V gene lookup returns CDR1 SGHRS and CDR2 YFSETQ. The V end lost 6 bases, the J end lost 8 bases, and 14 bases lay between the germline ends. CDR3 protein: CASTGGGKGELFF. Here the CDR3 DNA reads TGCGCCAGCACCGGCGGGGGCAAAGGGGAGCTGTTTTTT.

This clone appeared a single time. This rearrangement joins TRBV6-2 or TRBV6-3 to TRBJ1-1; 7 nucleotides align to TRBD1. CDR3 size: 14 residues. Trimming at V came to 5 bases and at J to 3 bases, leaving 6 bases not matched to a gene. Germline V gives CDR1 MNHEY, CDR2 SVGEGT. The CDR3 spells CASSRQGGDTEAFF. The CDR3 nucleotides read TGTGCCAGCAGTCGACAGGGTGGGGACACTGAAGCTTTCTTT.

The chain recombines TRBV6-5 with TRBJ2-1; 7 nucleotides line up with TRBD1. The germline CDR1 and CDR2 sequences are MNHEY and SVGAGI. CDR3 length: 13 amino acids. V shed 7 bases and J 9 bases; nucleotides not matched to a gene: 9. Here the CDR3 DNA reads TGTGCCAGCACCAAGACAGGGAGAGGTGAGCAGTTCTTC. This sequence encodes CASTKTGRGEQFF.

A single count supports this clone. The chain links TRBV12-3 or TRBV12-4 to TRBJ2-7; D ambiguous. The V end lost 6 bases, the J end lost 3 bases, and 6 bases lay between the germline ends. CDR3 length: 11 amino acids. This chain's CDR3 is CASSPNYEQYF. CDR3 DNA: TGTGCCAGCAGCCCCAACTACGAGCAGTACTTC.

The gene calls are TRBV7-3 and TRBJ2-7; 7 positions agree with TRBD2. V was clipped by 1 base and J by 0 bases; unmatched bases: 3. Germline V gene lookup returns CDR1 SGHTA and CDR2 FQGTGA. The CDR3 loop spans 15 amino acids. CDR3 region: CASSLIRDYSYEQYF. CDR3 nucleotides: TGTGCCAGCAGCTTAATAAGGGACTACTCCTACGAGCAGTACTTC.

The rearrangement joins TRBV19 to TRBJ2-4; TRBD1 aligns across 8 bases. CDR1 is LNHDA and CDR2 is SQIVND in the germline V gene (reference sequence). CDR3 length equals 15 residues. Unmatched junction bases numbered 5, after V lost 0 bases and J lost 7 bases. The CDR3 loop reads CASSIDQPGGNIQYF. The DNA of the CDR3 is TGTGCCAGTAGTATAGATCAGCCAGGGGGCAACATTCAGTACTTC.